This is a list of T cell receptor beta chains from one sample in a study of blood T cell repertoires in COVID-19. Assay: immunoSEQ multiplex PCR; the TCRdb copy retains only in-frame clones and omits some. The table includes about 400,000 clones, roughly 86% detected once. The sequencing input was PBMCs or T cells enriched from blood (not recorded which). These receptors all stem from a man aged 35 to 55 in a cohort exposed to, infected with or recovered from COVID-19 (not recorded which). Both conserved end residues are trimmed from each CDR3. Rows may omit the clone size; those that give it use once, few, many or a size class.

j_gene | v_gene | abundance | CDR3aa
TRBJ2-7 | TRBV3-1/TRBV3-2 | - | ASSQDRGRYEQY
TRBJ2-1 | TRBV27 | many | ASSFLGRSSYNEQF
TRBJ2-1 | TRBV20-1 | - | SASPSGGPSNEQF
TRBJ1-5 | TRBV5-8 | - | ASSTKYRVDQPQH
TRBJ2-1 | TRBV3-1/TRBV3-2 | - | ASSPLSGKTYNEQF
TRBJ2-1 | TRBV7-2 | - | ASSSTRLDEQF
TRBJ2-5 | TRBV3-1/TRBV3-2 | - | ASSLGQGGRETQY
TRBJ2-1 | TRBV5-5 | - | ASSFRLAGYNEQF
TRBJ2-3 | TRBV7-2 | - | ASSSRWGFYTDTQY
TRBJ1-2 | TRBV7-9 | - | ASSRTGVLS
TRBJ2-7 | TRBV28 | - | ASSFGGQNSYEQY
TRBJ2-5 | TRBV5-1 | - | ASSPLLQETQY
TRBJ1-2 | TRBV30 | - | ACHSNYGYT
TRBJ1-1 | TRBV27 | - | ASSLGDTRPAEAF
TRBJ2-5 | TRBV27 | - | ASSPGGGQETQY
TRBJ1-2 | TRBV5-1 | once | ASSPPGATFDEGYT
TRBJ1-3 | TRBV18 | - | ASSPTLQSGNTIY
TRBJ2-1 | TRBV7-2 | - | ASKEGGPVSYNEQF
TRBJ2-1 | TRBV4-2 | - | ASSQDHASGRYEQF
TRBJ2-6 | TRBV7-9 | - | ASSHSGTGGISGANVLT
TRBJ1-2 | TRBV7-9 | - | ASSSRADSYGYT
TRBJ1-5 | TRBV5-8 | - | ASSSGSGATSNQPQH
TRBJ2-3 | TRBV29-1 | - | SVVSGDTQY
TRBJ1-5 | TRBV19 | - | ASSSGGKGNQPQH
TRBJ2-1 | TRBV24-1 | - | ATSGPGTGKIPYNEQF
TRBJ1-5 | TRBV15 | - | ATSRDPGGNSNQPQH
TRBJ2-7 | TRBV18 | - | ASSPPSGGKTEQY
TRBJ2-7 | TRBV28 | - | ASRPGQTYEQY
TRBJ2-7 | TRBV4-2 | - | ASTKSDRNSYEQY
TRBJ1-2 | TRBV9 | - | ASSPPQDPLGGYT
TRBJ1-3 | TRBV19 | - | ASRGQGRNTIY
TRBJ1-4 | TRBV6-2/TRBV6-3 | - | ASSPAPGGIEKLF
TRBJ2-1 | TRBV27 | - | ASSSPVAGGPNNEQF
TRBJ2-1 | TRBV5-1 | once | ASTTTGAYNEQF
TRBJ1-4 | TRBV5-1 | - | ASSAQTGLNEKLF
TRBJ1-1 | TRBV7-9 | - | ASSPTTGGRNTEAF
TRBJ2-7 | TRBV28 | - | ASSSIAGASHEQY
TRBJ2-1 | TRBV6-2/TRBV6-3 | - | ASSRIGAGGNEQF
TRBJ1-6 | TRBV30 | - | AWSVVGRQSSYNSPLH
TRBJ2-7 | TRBV30 | - | AWKLAGGREQY
TRBJ1-3 | TRBV7-6 | - | ASSSGQGAGNTIY